The 2 T cell receptor beta chains given below trace back to one sample, sequenced in a study of T cells in Graves' hyperthyroidism and ophthalmopathy. The source material, RNA transcripts, was used to amplify TCR beta CDR3 regions. The HTBI primer set drove a first-round RT-PCR of the TCR CDR3. TCRdb reprocessed the multiplex PCR reads via MiXCR and lists one record per CDR3 protein. Here the sample spans 470,000 or so distinct CDR3 sequences, 20% to 25% being singletons. The sample comprised blood. The receptors stem from a man aged 18-30 years with Graves' hyperthyroidism.

In its sample, this clonotype was seen many times. The gene calls are TRBV25-1 and TRBJ1-1; perhaps TRBD1 as D (6 bases). This CDR3 region has 13 residues. CDR1 and CDR2 from the germline V gene are MGHDK and SYGVNS. V lost 2 bases and J 5 bases, leaving 9 bases between the germline ends. CDR3 bases: TGTGCCAGCAGTGAACAGGGGAGAACTGAAGCTTTCTTT. It is translated as CASSEQGRTEAFF.

This clonotype is a singleton in its sample. Germline is not matched at one junction end, which may reflect a read error. The chain employs TRBV29-1 and TRBJ1-1; 12 nucleotides match TRBD1. Germline V gene sequence: CDR1 SQVTM, CDR2 ANQGSEA. This CDR3 is 16 amino acids long. In nucleotides, the CDR3 is TGCAGCGTTAAACCGGGACAGGGGGCGGGGAACACCGAAGCTTTCTTT. Its translation: CSVKPGQGAGNTEAFF. The whole variable domain, remainder taken from reference TRBV29-1 and TRBJ1-1, is SAVISQKPSRDICQRGTSLTIQCQVDSQVTMMFWYRQQPGQSLTLIATANQGSEATYESGFVIDKFPISRPNLTFSTLTVSNMSPEDSSIYLCSVKPGQGAGNTEAFFGQGTRLTVV.